This T cell receptor (beta chain) was identified in a study of cytomegalovirus exposure and HLA in healthy donors. For the study at large: In an earlier analysis, around 100 million unique TCR beta sequences were found from 150 million to 200 million T cells.

Primers included in the PCR were 60 Vbeta and 13 Jbeta primers. Here immunoSEQ multiplex PCR was the method, and the copy in TCRdb shows in-frame clones only, minus some. The table includes around 110,000 clones, about 69% detected once. This CDR3 region has 15 residues. Germline loops: CDR1 MNHEY, CDR2 SVGAGI. Trimming removed 5 bases at V and 4 bases at J, with 16 bases between. This receptor was identified in a woman younger than 30 in good health and CMV-seronegative. The rearrangement joins TRBV6-5 to TRBJ2-3; D gene unclear. The sequenced sample consisted of PBMCs. This CDR3 is CASSPMPPKPDTQYF. The CDR3 DNA reads as TGTGCCAGCAGTCCAATGCCACCTAAGCCAGATACGCAGTATTTT.